One T cell receptor beta chain is described in this entry. This clone was detected once. The specificity of this receptor is unknown. No much larger clone exists at a distance of one base, and base qualities are not known. The data belong to a study of cytotoxic CD8 clonotypes in ibrutinib-treated CLL (dated by TCRdb to 2020 to 2023). Context from the whole study: In this cohort, some 14 patients were treatment-naive and more than 9 were relapsed/refractory, while around 18 had unmutated IGHV. Responses were partial in 24 patients and complete in 2; after median approximately 69 months follow-up, 14 stayed in remission and 12 progressed. Response samples were taken after a median of 12 months on treatment, ranging from roughly 6 to 36 months. Samples averaged about 260,000 productive templates and 94,082 productive rearrangements. Of the 90 or so participants in the trial, approximately 25 had longitudinal samples available. Cryopreserved peripheral blood mononuclear cells were obtained before treatment, at response, and at either sustained remission or disease progression. All remission and progressive disease samples were collected while patients were still receiving ibrutinib. On the study overall, not on this receptor specifically: Public clonotypes were rare and either contracted or stayed stable during treatment, and the rise in clonality at ibrutinib response reflected the expansion of private clonotypes. Sampling times were not matched between patients in sustained remission and patients whose disease was progressing, and lymph node repertoires were not examined. Baseline clonality exceeded that of age-matched healthy donors and correlated strongly with circulating CD8+ T-cell counts. Clonality rose at ibrutinib response, remained stable during sustained remission, and dropped back toward baseline at progression.

In light of the paper, this sample's time point label describes: approximately 11 months on ibrutinib. For TCR beta library preparation, roughly 2.1 micrograms of genomic DNA were isolated from cryopreserved PBMCs. Longitudinal blood samples from CLL patients on ibrutinib monotherapy underwent high-throughput TCR beta sequencing. The patients took part in an open-label, single-center phase 2 trial of ibrutinib monotherapy. Inclusive of the bounding cysteine and phenylalanine, the CDR3 is 13 residues long. Only the CDR3 DNA stays, 39 bases, in frame from base 1. Deletion took 0 bases off V and 7 bases off J, with a span of 11 bases between the germline ends. From the germline V gene, CDR1 is SGHRS and CDR2 is YFSETQ. Each clonotype received, on average, approximately 9.9x coverage in deep resolution sequencing performed on a MiSeq, where the target depth lay between 1 in 1 million and 1 in 200,000 T cells. The immunoSEQ hsTCRB Kit was used to generate TCR beta libraries. As for the original processing: The data were analyzed with ImmunoSEQ Analyzer and ImmunoSEQ Data Assistant, and V, D and J gene assignments followed IMGT definitions. Clonality, which ranges from 0 to 1, was calculated as one minus the normalized Shannon entropy of productive rearrangement frequencies. Only overrepresented clonotypes making up at least 0.05% of the repertoire of each patient were included in the public clonotype analysis. Approximately 13 age-matched healthy donor repertoires from immuneACCESS served as clonality controls. TCRdb stores this immuneACCESS table with in-frame sequences only. Part of the clones is absent; in the studies checked, under half of the shortfall reflects unresolved V genes, and no reason is known for the rest. V and J calls and clone size come straight from that table; D and trimming were deduced from the DNA. The sample data list just over 200,000 clones, and roughly 73% of these were observed just once. The leading ten clones occupy 10% to 12% of the sample.

The receptor chain draws on TRBV5-1 and TRBJ2-7; tentative D gene TRBD2, with 6 bases matching. This specimen was PBMCs, taken after 12 months of ibrutinib treatment. The TCR originated in a human donor with chronic lymphocytic leukemia. The DNA reads TGCGCCAGCAGCTTGGCGGGACTCTCGGAGCAGTACTTC. The resulting protein is CASSLAGLSEQYF.